This TCR beta chain is from a study of shared clonotypes between healthy human individuals. General study findings and limits: The small donor group covered limited genetic and exposure diversity.

Both subsets, CD45RA+ naive and CD45RA-negative memory, were split from the CD4+ cells. The germline CDR1 and CDR2 sequences are SGHRS and YFSETQ. The CDR3 has 14 residues. Trimming shortened V by 0 bases and J by 6 bases, and 10 bases separated the two germline ends. For this clone: The antigen remains undetermined.

Template for every sorted-subset replicate PCR totaled 200 to 250 ng DNA, tens of thousands of T cell genomes. This table comes from immunoSEQ multiplex PCR, and its TCRdb copy is limited to in-frame clones, with some not included. The repertoire includes 1,100,000 or so clones, around 82% of them detected once, and 0.5% to 0.6% sits in the top ten. This chain joins TRBV5-1 and TRBJ2-1; D is unresolved. The sequencing sample was made of memory CD4+ T cells from PBMCs. The subset is: CD45RA-negative fraction. This TCR derives from a man between 18 and 29 years old in good health. Some clones in this sample may be carry-over from other donors' samples. CDR3 loop: CASSLELVGNEQFF. CDR3 coding DNA: TGCGCCAGCAGCTTGGAGTTGGTGGGCAATGAGCAGTTCTTC. The complete variable domain, with remaining parts taken from reference TRBV5-1 and TRBJ2-1, reads KAGVTQTPRYLIKTRGQQVTLSCSPISGHRSVSWYQQTPGQGLQFLFEYFSETQRNKGNFPGRFSGRQFSNSRSEMNVSTLELGDSALYLCASSLELVGNEQFFGPGTRLTVL.